This TCR beta chain was documented in a study of shared T cell receptors in the human thymus. Here immunoSEQ multiplex PCR was the method, and the copy in TCRdb shows in-frame clones only, minus some. The profile shows hundreds of thousands of clones, 70% to 90% of them singletons. Germline V CDR1 and CDR2: KGHSH, LQKENI. This CDR3 is 19 amino acids long. The V and J ends lost 6 bases and 2 bases respectively, with 26 bases between them. The sample was also reused in another study, on human thymus T cells.

The chain recombines TRBV18 with TRBJ1-5, with D possibly TRBD1 on 6 matching bases. The receptor's source is a boy under two years old with a congenital heart defect. Sequencing was performed on thymocytes. This CDR3 is CASSPYTIGQPAGNQPQHF. CDR3 bases: TGTGCCAGCTCTCCATATACAATCGGACAGCCGGCGGGCAATCAGCCCCAGCATTTT.